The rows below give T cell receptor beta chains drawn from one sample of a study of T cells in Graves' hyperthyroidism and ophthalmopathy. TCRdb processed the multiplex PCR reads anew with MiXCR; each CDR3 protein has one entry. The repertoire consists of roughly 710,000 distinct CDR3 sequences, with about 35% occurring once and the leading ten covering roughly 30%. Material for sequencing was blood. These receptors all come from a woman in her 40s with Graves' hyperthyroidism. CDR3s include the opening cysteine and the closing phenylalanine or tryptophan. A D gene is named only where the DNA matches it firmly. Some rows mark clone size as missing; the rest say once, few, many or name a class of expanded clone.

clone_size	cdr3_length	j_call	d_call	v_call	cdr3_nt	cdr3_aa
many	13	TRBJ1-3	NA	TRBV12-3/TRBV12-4	TGTGCCAGCAGTAGAGTCTCTGGAAACACCATATATTTT	CASSRVSGNTIYF
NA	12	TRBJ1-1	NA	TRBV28	TGTGCCACCCGGGGGGGGCCGACTGAAGCTTTCTTT	CATRGGPTEAFF
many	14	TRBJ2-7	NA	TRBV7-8	TGTGCCAGCAGCCTCCGGGCACCACAGGACGAGCAGTACTTC	CASSLRAPQDEQYF
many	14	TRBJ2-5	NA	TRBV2	TGTGCCAGCAGTGAAGCAGATCCAACAACGACCCAGTACTTC	CASSEADPTTTQYF
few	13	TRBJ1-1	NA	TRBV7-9	TGTGCCAGCAGTACCGGACAGATCACTGAAGCTTTCTTT	CASSTGQITEAFF
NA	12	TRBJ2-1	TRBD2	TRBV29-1	TGCAGCGGGAGGCGGGGGATTCAGGAGCAGTTCTTC	CSGRRGIQEQFF
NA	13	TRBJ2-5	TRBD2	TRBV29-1	TGCAGCGTTCCCGGGAGGGGAGGAAAGACCCAGTACTTC	CSVPGRGGKTQYF
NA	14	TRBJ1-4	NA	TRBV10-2	TGTGCCAGCAGTTCCGGGTCTTCCGACGAAAAACTGTTTTTT	CASSSGSSDEKLFF
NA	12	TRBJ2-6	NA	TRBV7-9	TGTGCCAGCAACATTGGGGCCAACGTCCTGACTTTC	CASNIGANVLTF
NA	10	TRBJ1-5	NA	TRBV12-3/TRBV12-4	TGTGCCAGCGGTTGGGAGACCCAGCATTTT	CASGWETQHF
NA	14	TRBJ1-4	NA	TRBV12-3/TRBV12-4	TGTGCCAGCAATTTGTGGGGGGGGGATGAAAAACTGTTTTTT	CASNLWGGDEKLFF
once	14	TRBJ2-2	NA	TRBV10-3	TGTGCCATCAGTGAAATGGGTGGGGGCCGGGAGCTGTTTTTT	CAISEMGGGRELFF